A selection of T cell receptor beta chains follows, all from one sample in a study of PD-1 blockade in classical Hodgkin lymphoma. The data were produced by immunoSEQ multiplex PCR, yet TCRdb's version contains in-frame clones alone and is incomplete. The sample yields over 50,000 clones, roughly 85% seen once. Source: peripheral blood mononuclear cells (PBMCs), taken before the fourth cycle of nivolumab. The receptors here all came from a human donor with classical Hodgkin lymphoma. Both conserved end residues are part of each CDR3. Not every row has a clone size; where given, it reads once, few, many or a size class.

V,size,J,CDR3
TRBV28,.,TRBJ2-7,CASSRPTGEQYF
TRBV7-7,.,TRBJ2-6,CASSLGSGSGANVLTF
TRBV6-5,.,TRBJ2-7,CASSPTGTGVYEQYF
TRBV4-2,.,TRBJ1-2,CASSQAVGDRLFYTF
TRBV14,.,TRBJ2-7,CASSHLGVHEQYF
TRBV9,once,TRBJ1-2,CASSTQKGEGYTF
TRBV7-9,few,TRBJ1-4,CASSSTAGNEKLFF
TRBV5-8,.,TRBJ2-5,CASSLAVGIAEETQYF
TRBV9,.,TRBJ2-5,CASSVGRLVSGETQYF
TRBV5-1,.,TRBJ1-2,CASSLAGRGVDYGYTF
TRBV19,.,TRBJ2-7,CASRISVGRGPYEQYF
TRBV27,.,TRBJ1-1,CASSSPDGFEAFF
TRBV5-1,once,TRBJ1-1,CASSGGQGGTEAFF
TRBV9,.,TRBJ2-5,CASSEGPYQETQYF
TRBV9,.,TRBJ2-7,CASSPIAGTYEQYF
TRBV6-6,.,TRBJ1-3,CASSFAPGNTIYF
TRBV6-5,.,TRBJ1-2,CASSSGTGSTF
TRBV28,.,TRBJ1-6,CASRITQGLDNSPLHF
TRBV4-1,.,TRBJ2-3,CASSQSSGGKQYF
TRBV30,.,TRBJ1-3,CAWEQGGSGNTIYF
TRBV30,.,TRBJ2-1,CAWAGTGVYNEQFF
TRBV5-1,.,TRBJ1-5,CASSLVSNQPQHF
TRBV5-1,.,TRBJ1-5,CASSLPKLGQPQHF